The entry that follows covers one T cell receptor (beta chain) sequence. Antigen: not known. The data stem from a study of T cell responses to AZD1222 COVID-19 vaccine. Study information: Second-dose recipients at about 4 or about 12 weeks were treated as one pooled group.

The CDR3 spans 16 residues. The germline V gene has CDR1 SGHAT and CDR2 FQNNGV. The J segment lost 1 base and the V segment lost 4 bases, leaving 7 bases of the junction unmatched. Study outcomes and limitations: At baseline, seropositivity was found in only 5 to 7 AZD1222 recipients. Repertoires were collected only later (after the peak T cell response had occurred). CD4 TCRs linked to vaccination spanned spike, dominating at 160-218 and 743-854.

Clones were sequenced by immunoSEQ multiplex PCR, and TCRdb holds only the in-frame ones, with some missing. The data contain roughly 100,000 clones, approximately 84% of them seen just once; the ten biggest clones take up 15% to 20%. Sequenced here: peripheral blood, sampled on day 0 of AZD1222 vaccination. The chain recombines TRBV11-2 with TRBJ2-1, with 7 bases aligning to TRBD1. This receptor was identified in an adult in good health. The CDR3: CASSSQGWGSYNEQFF. The CDR3 region has the DNA TGTGCCAGCAGCTCACAGGGGTGGGGTTCCTACAATGAGCAGTTCTTC.